Presented here are 28 T cell receptor beta chains from one specimen sequenced in a study of molecular identifiers for immune sequencing clone quantification. TCRdb used MiXCR to reprocess the PCR reads, holding one entry per CDR3 protein. The data hold some 320,000 distinct CDR3 sequences, with roughly 24% observed a single time. Sequencing was done on a sample of naive CD8+ T cells from blood, with Jurkat cell RNA spiked in. Described subset: FACS-sorted CD8+CD4-CCR7+CD45RA+ naive T cells. Receptors originate from a human donor in good health. Some libraries in this study had Jurkat cell RNA spiked in.

The chain uses TRBV6-6 and TRBJ2-7; TRBD2 matches at 10 bases. CDR1 and CDR2 from the germline V gene are MNHNY and SVGAGI (reference sequence). There are 15 residues in the CDR3. The ends lost 4 bases at V and 6 bases at J; junction bases unmatched: 9. This chain's CDR3 is CASSSPGLASTEQYF. CDR3 in DNA: TGTGCCAGCAGTTCACCGGGACTAGCGAGTACCGAGCAGTACTTC.

V usage is TRBV12-3 or TRBV12-4 and J usage is TRBJ2-1; 7 positions agree with TRBD1. CDR3 length: 16 amino acids. Trimming took 6 bases from V and 6 from J; bases not matched to a gene: 14. The CDR3 region is CASSWGQLGGPNEQFF. CDR3 coding DNA: TGTGCCAGCAGCTGGGGACAGCTCGGAGGCCCCAATGAGCAGTTCTTC.

The V call is TRBV4-3, the J call TRBJ2-7, with 10 positions matching TRBD1. Germline loops: CDR1 LGHNA, CDR2 YSLEER. Trimming at V came to 5 bases and at J to 4 bases, leaving 8 bases not matched to a gene. This CDR3 has 15 residues. The CDR3 here is CASSYGRTGGYEQYF. The CDR3 DNA follows: TGCGCCAGCAGCTACGGCAGGACAGGGGGATACGAGCAGTACTTC.

This chain connects TRBV7-9 to TRBJ2-2; D gene unclear. V lost 1 base and J lost 1, with 7 bases in between. The CDR3 consists of 15 residues. Germline V gene data show CDR1 as SEHNR and CDR2 as FQNEAQ (reference sequence). In DNA, the CDR3 is TGTGCCAGCAGCTTAGTCCTGGAGAACACCGGGGAGCTGTTTTTT. Its protein is CASSLVLENTGELFF.

On this clonotype itself: A much larger clone lies one base from this, so it may be a read error. V and J are TRBV6-1 and TRBJ1-5; no reliable D call. Germline CDR1 and CDR2: MNHNS and SASEGT. This CDR3 spans 14 amino acids. CDR3 coding DNA: TGTGCCAGCGGTGAAGCGGTGGGGTTTCAGCCCCAGCATTTT. This codes for CASGEAVGFQPQHF.

Many counts were recorded for this clonotype. The chain uses TRBV6-5 and TRBJ2-7; the match to TRBD2 covers 15 bases. After removal of 6 bases from V and 6 bases from J, the junction contained 3 bases not matched to a gene. Germline CDR1 reads MNHEY; CDR2 reads SVGAGI. The CDR3 runs 14 residues. CDR3 in DNA: TGTGCCAGCAGCACGGGACTAGCGGGGGGCGAGCAGTACTTC. Translated, it gives CASSTGLAGGEQYF.

This clonotype was picked up a small number of times. The rearrangement uses TRBV28 and TRBJ1-2; 8 nucleotides align to TRBD1. Germline V gene data show CDR1 as MDHEN and CDR2 as SYDVKM. The J segment lost 4 bases and the V segment lost 5 bases, leaving 6 bases of the junction unmatched. The CDR3 has 14 residues. The CDR3 loop is CASSRTGSGYGYTF. The CDR3 nucleotides read TGTGCCAGCAGTCGGACAGGGAGTGGCTATGGCTACACCTTC.

The genes are TRBV6-5 and TRBJ2-5, with D maybe TRBD2 (7 bases). Trimming removed 0 bases at V and 1 base at J, with 15 bases between. The CDR3 covers 17 residues. CDR1 and CDR2 (germline): MNHEY, SVGAGI. The CDR3 loop is CASSYSGRGLIQETQYF. The CDR3 region has the DNA TGTGCCAGCAGTTACTCAGGCAGGGGACTAATCCAAGAGACCCAGTACTTC.

With regard to this clonotype: Here the CDR3 omits its conserved ending phenylalanine or tryptophan, so a read error is the likely source. The DNA is omitted, as the CDR3 cannot be located on it reliably, and the CDR3 follows TCRdb's listing. The CDR3 region is CASRTTIAGGPYS. This chain connects TRBV27 to TRBJ2-7; the table calls TRBD2, which could not be checked here. The CDR3 contains 13 residues when both ends are counted. The germline CDR1 and CDR2 sequences are MNHEY and SMNVEV (reference sequence).

Comments on this clonotype: A read error may be the cause here, since a much bigger clone is one base away. The conserved phenylalanine or tryptophan normally closing the CDR3 is absent here, so this likely arose from a read error. This chain links TRBV12-3 or TRBV12-4 with TRBJ1-3; possibly TRBD1 for D (5 bases). The germline V and J ends were trimmed by 1 base and 8 bases, with 12 bases remaining between them. CDR3 length equals 14 residues. The DNA of the CDR3 is TGTGCCAGCAGTTTAGAGGATCGGGGCGACACCATATATCTT. It encodes CASSLEDRGDTIYL.

The chain joins TRBV14 to TRBJ2-2; no definite D call. V was trimmed by 1 base and J by 2 bases, leaving 5 bases between them. The CDR3 runs to 14 residues. Germline values: CDR1 SGHDN, CDR2 FVKESK. CDR3 sequence (DNA): TGTGCCAGCAGCCAAGGACTTAACACCGGGGAGCTGTTTTTT. Protein sequence: CASSQGLNTGELFF.

This clonotype has more than one count but fewer than ten. The rearrangement joins TRBV10-3 to TRBJ1-1; the match to TRBD1 covers 10 bases. V shed 6 bases and J 7 bases; nucleotides not matched to a gene: 8. In germline, CDR1 is ENHRY, CDR2 SYGVKD. This CDR3 spans 14 amino acids. The CDR3 here is CAIRETGGNDEAFF. The DNA for the CDR3 is TGTGCCATCAGGGAGACAGGGGGCAATGATGAAGCTTTCTTT.

This clonotype appeared many times. This chain links TRBV7-9 with TRBJ2-2; 9 positions agree with TRBD1. From germline, CDR1 is SEHNR and CDR2 FQNEAQ (reference sequence). The CDR3 length is 17 residues. Trimming at V came to 3 bases and at J to 2 bases, leaving 7 bases not matched to a gene. The CDR3 region has the DNA TGTGCCAGCAGCTTGGGACCGGGACAGGGTAACACCGGGGAGCTGTTTTTT. Its translation: CASSLGPGQGNTGELFF.

Details on this clonotype: Being one base from a much bigger clone, this may be a read error. The conserved final phenylalanine or tryptophan is absent from the CDR3, which likely points to a read error. The rearrangement uses TRBV5-3 and TRBJ2-3; TRBD1 matches at 9 bases. TRBV5-3 is given ORF status, its function remaining uncertain. V lost 8 bases, J lost 3 bases, and 13 bases stayed unmatched. CDR3 size: 16 residues. The CDR3 DNA reads as TGTGCCAGCAGTAGTTCCGGGACAGGGAGGACAGATACGCAGTATTCT. This translates into CASSSSGTGRTDTQYS.

For this clonotype: The junction departs from the called germline gene at one end, perhaps through a read error. The chain is built from TRBV7-9 and TRBJ1-2; D gene ambiguous. CDR1 and CDR2 (germline): SEHNR, FQNEAQ (reference sequence). The CDR3 runs 13 residues. The CDR3 sequence: CAGSLERNYGYTF. CDR3 DNA: TGTGCCGGCAGCTTAGAACGGAACTATGGCTACACCTTC.

Notes on this clonotype: Being one base from a much bigger clone, this may be a read error. The chain uses TRBV5-1 and TRBJ1-1, with TRBD1 identical over 7 bases. J gave up 4 bases and V 3 bases, and 9 bases lay outside the gene matches. The CDR3 length is 15 residues. Germline V gives CDR1 SGHRS, CDR2 YFSETQ. CDR3 in DNA: TGCGCCAGCAGCTCTCACCACAGGGGATCCACTGAAGCTTTCTTT. Translating gives CASSSHHRGSTEAFF.

This clonotype was seen more than once but under ten times. This chain's CDR3 is CSAIRMNTEAFF. For the CDR3, the DNA is TGCAGTGCTATACGGATGAACACTGAAGCTTTCTTT. The chain links TRBV20-1 to TRBJ1-1; the D is unclear. The CDR3 consists of 12 residues. Germline V gene lookup returns CDR1 DFQATT and CDR2 SNEGSKA (reference sequence). Trimming left V 4 bases short and J 0 bases short, with 6 bases between.

The V and J genes are TRBV3-1 and TRBJ2-7; 11 bases match TRBD2. The germline V gene has CDR1 LGHDT and CDR2 YNNKEL (reference sequence). Trimming cost V 5 bases and J 4 bases; bases outside gene matches: 4. The CDR3 is 14 residues long. In DNA form, the CDR3 reads TGTGCCAGCAGCGCGGGACTAGCGGATTACGAGCAGTACTTC. Its protein product is CASSAGLADYEQYF.

This clonotype was detected only a few times. J is TRBJ2-3 and V is TRBV11-2; 13 bases match TRBD2. The trim removed 8 bases at V and 2 bases at J, leaving 4 bases unmatched. The V gene's germline CDR1 is SGHAT and CDR2 FQNNGV. The CDR3 loop spans 15 amino acids. In DNA form, the CDR3 reads TGTGCCAGCGGGGGACTAGCGGGAATCACAGATACGCAGTATTTT. This encodes CASGGLAGITDTQYF.

Ten or more counts support this clonotype. This chain uses TRBV4-3 with TRBJ2-2; D gene ambiguous. Germline V gene lookup returns CDR1 LGHNA and CDR2 YSLEER. The CDR3 consists of 15 residues. Between the trimmed V and J ends, which lost 0 bases and 3 bases, there was a span of 8 bases. The CDR3 DNA is TGCGCCAGCAGCCAAGATCAGGAGTACACCGGGGAGCTGTTTTTT. This sequence encodes CASSQDQEYTGELFF.

The chain has TRBV20-1 and TRBJ2-7; the D is unclear. The length of the CDR3 is 15 residues. The V end lost 0 bases, the J end lost 4 bases, and 16 bases lay between the germline ends. Germline V lookup: CDR1 DFQATT, CDR2 SNEGSKA (reference sequence). CDR3 protein: CSARESEDNLYEQYF. The CDR3 nucleotides are TGCAGTGCTAGAGAGTCCGAAGACAACCTTTACGAGCAGTACTTC.

The sample holds many counts of this clonotype. The V gene is TRBV5-1, the J gene TRBJ2-7, with 7 positions matching TRBD1. Trimming took 3 bases from V and 6 from J; bases not matched to a gene: 12. CDR3 length: 15 amino acids. The germline V gene encodes CDR1 SGHRS and CDR2 YFSETQ. CDR3 sequence reads: CASSSRTGHGIEQYF. CDR3 nucleotide sequence: TGCGCCAGCAGCTCAAGGACAGGACATGGGATCGAGCAGTACTTC.

Remarks on this clonotype: This may arise from a read error, as a much more abundant clone is one base away. The chain is built from TRBV7-7 and TRBJ2-2; tentative D call: TRBD2 (5 bases). The V gene's germline CDR1 is SSHAT and CDR2 FNYEAQ (reference sequence). The CDR3 has 14 amino acids. CDR3 bases: TGTGCCAGCAGCCCACAGCGGAACACCGGGGAGCCGTTTTTT. Translation gives CASSPQRNTGEPFF.

The chain carries TRBV20-1 and TRBJ2-3; maybe TRBD2 (7 bases). Germline CDR1 DFQATT, CDR2 SNEGSKA (reference sequence). The CDR3 length is 16 residues. V lost 1 base to trimming and J lost 0 bases, with 14 bases between them. As DNA, the CDR3 is TGCAGTGCTAGAGCGGGGGGCGAAACTAGCACAGATACGCAGTATTTT. Its protein product is CSARAGGETSTDTQYF.

There are a few counts of this clonotype. This sequence joins TRBV4-1 and TRBJ2-7; 7 bases are a match to TRBD1. Unmatched junction bases numbered 5, after V lost 3 bases and J lost 0 bases. CDR1 is MGHRA and CDR2 is YSYEKL in the germline V gene. CDR3 length: 15 amino acids. The CDR3 nucleotides read TGCGCCAGCAGCCACCCGGGACAGATCTCCTACGAGCAGTACTTC. This codes for CASSHPGQISYEQYF.

The sample holds many counts of this clonotype. V usage is TRBV28 and J usage is TRBJ1-5; 9 nucleotides align to TRBD1. The trim removed 4 bases at V and 8 bases at J, leaving 12 bases unmatched. CDR1 and CDR2 from the germline V gene are MDHEN and SYDVKM. The length of the CDR3 is 16 residues. The CDR3 nucleotides read TGTGCCAGCAGTTCGTACCGGGACAGGGTATATGAGCCCCAGCATTTT. Encoded protein: CASSSYRDRVYEPQHF.

This clonotype has at least ten counts. The chain uses TRBV27 and TRBJ1-3; D is possibly TRBD1 (5 bases). The V gene lost 5 bases and the J gene lost 5 bases, with 10 bases spanning the gap. Germline V lookup: CDR1 MNHEY, CDR2 SMNVEV (reference sequence). The CDR3 is 13 amino acids. CDR3 region: CASSPDTRNTIYF. The CDR3 DNA follows: TGTGCCAGCAGTCCGGACACCAGAAACACCATATATTTT.

This chain links TRBV7-2 with TRBJ2-7, with 7 bases fitting TRBD2. The CDR3 contains 14 residues. V lost 5 bases to trimming and J lost 2 bases; unmatched junction nucleotides: 6. Germline CDR1 reads SGHTA; CDR2 reads FQGNSA. CDR3 DNA: TGTGCCAGCAGCCCCGACGGACTAGCCTACGAGCAGTACTTC. Protein: CASSPDGLAYEQYF.